A selection of T cell receptor beta chains follows, all from one sample in a study of blood T cells in healthy people across ages. TCRdb itself ran the 5' RACE reads through MiXCR, one entry per CDR3 protein. The table includes about a million distinct CDR3 sequences, 51% detected once. The sample consisted of blood. The receptors stem from a woman in her sixties or seventies in good health. CDR3s include the opening cysteine and the closing phenylalanine or tryptophan. The D gene is left open where the match is weak. A clone size is listed for some rows: how often the clone was seen (once, few, many), or a class if it is expanded.

D,V,J,size,CDR3,DNA
NA,TRBV28,TRBJ2-7,few,CASSQDRRGSYEQYF,TGTGCCAGCAGCCAAGACAGGAGGGGCTCCTACGAGCAGTACTTC
TRBD1,TRBV12-3/TRBV12-4,TRBJ2-3,few,CASSPAGRGHADTQYF,TGTGCCAGCAGTCCCGCAGGTAGGGGGCACGCAGATACGCAGTATTTT
NA,TRBV5-1,TRBJ2-7,NA,CASSLTGTQSAEQYF,TGCGCCAGCAGCCTAACCGGGACCCAATCGGCGGAGCAGTACTTC
TRBD1,TRBV27,TRBJ2-1,NA,CASSLTGGMAGFNEQFF,TGTGCCAGCTCCCTGACAGGGGGCATGGCGGGATTCAATGAGCAGTTCTTC
TRBD1,TRBV5-5,TRBJ1-2,NA,CASSLEGQGAWGYTF,TGTGCCAGCAGCTTGGAGGGACAGGGGGCTTGGGGCTACACCTTC
TRBD1,TRBV7-9,TRBJ1-4,NA,CASSSSGGPTNEKLFF,TGTGCCAGCAGCTCCTCAGGGGGACCAACTAATGAAAAACTGTTTTTT
TRBD1,TRBV20-1,TRBJ1-1,NA,CSADRGEGTEAFF,TGCAGTGCTGACAGGGGGGAGGGCACTGAAGCTTTCTTT
NA,TRBV12-3/TRBV12-4,TRBJ2-1,NA,CASSGTLGNEQFF,TGTGCCAGCAGTGGGACCTTGGGCAATGAGCAGTTCTTC
NA,TRBV7-2,TRBJ2-7,few,CASTPGGSRAYEQYF,TGTGCCAGCACCCCTGGGGGGAGCAGGGCCTACGAGCAGTACTTC
NA,TRBV7-9,TRBJ2-7,few,CASSSSGQTNYEQYF,TGTGCCAGCAGCTCCTCTGGACAGACAAACTACGAGCAGTACTTC
NA,TRBV29-1,TRBJ2-5,few,CSVRSWTDQETQYF,TGCAGCGTACGGAGTTGGACAGATCAAGAGACCCAGTACTTC
TRBD1,TRBV28,TRBJ2-7,many,CASSLAAGGSYEQYF,TGTGCCAGCAGTTTAGCGGCAGGGGGCTCCTACGAGCAGTACTTC
NA,TRBV12-3/TRBV12-4,TRBJ2-6,NA,CASSHLWPGGRPASGANVLTF,TGTGCCAGCAGCCATTTGTGGCCTGGGGGCAGACCAGCCTCTGGGGCCAACGTCCTGACTTTC